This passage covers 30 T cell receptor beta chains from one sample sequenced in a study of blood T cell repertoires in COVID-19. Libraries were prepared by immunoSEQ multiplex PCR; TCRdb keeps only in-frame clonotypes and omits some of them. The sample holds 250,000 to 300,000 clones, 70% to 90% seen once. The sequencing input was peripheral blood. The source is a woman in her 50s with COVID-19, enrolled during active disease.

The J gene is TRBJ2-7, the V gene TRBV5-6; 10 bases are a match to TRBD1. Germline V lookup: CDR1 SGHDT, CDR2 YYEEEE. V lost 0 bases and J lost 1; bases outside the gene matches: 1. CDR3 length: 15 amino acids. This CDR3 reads CASSLGQGASYEQYF. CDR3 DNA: TGTGCCAGCAGCTTGGGACAGGGGGCTTCCTACGAGCAGTACTTC.

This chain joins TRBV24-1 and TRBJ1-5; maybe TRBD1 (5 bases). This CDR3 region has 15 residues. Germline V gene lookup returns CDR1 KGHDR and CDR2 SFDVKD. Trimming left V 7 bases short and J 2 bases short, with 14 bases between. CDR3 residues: CATRGRGEGNQPQHF. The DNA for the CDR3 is TGTGCCACCAGGGGAAGGGGTGAAGGCAATCAGCCCCAGCATTTT.

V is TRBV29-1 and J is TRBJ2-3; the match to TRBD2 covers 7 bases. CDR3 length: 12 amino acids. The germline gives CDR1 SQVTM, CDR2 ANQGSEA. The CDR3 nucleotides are TGCACCTTTAGCGGGAGCACAGATACGCAGTATTTT. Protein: CTFSGSTDTQYF.

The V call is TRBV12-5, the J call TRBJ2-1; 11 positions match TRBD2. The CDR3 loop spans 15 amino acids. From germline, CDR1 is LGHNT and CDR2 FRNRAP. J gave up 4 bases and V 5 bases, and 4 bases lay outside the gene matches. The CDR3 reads CASGIGTSGYNEQFF. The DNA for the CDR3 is TGTGCTAGTGGTATCGGGACTAGCGGTTACAATGAGCAGTTCTTC.

The CDR3 sequence: CASSGQPNQPQHF. The CDR3 DNA is TGCGCCAGCAGCGGACAGCCCAATCAGCCCCAGCATTTT. This rearrangement joins TRBV5-1 to TRBJ1-5, with a possible D match to TRBD1 (6 bases). CDR3 length: 13 amino acids. The V gene lost 4 bases and the J gene lost 3 bases, with 8 bases spanning the gap. Germline V lookup: CDR1 SGHRS, CDR2 YFSETQ.

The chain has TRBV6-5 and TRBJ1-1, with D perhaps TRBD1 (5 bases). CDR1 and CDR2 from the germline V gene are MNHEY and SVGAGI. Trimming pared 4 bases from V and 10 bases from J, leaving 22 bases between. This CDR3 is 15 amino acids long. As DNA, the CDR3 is TGTGCCAGCAGTTTAGGGCAGGGAGGAGACCTCGTAGCTTTCTTT. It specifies CASSLGQGGDLVAFF.

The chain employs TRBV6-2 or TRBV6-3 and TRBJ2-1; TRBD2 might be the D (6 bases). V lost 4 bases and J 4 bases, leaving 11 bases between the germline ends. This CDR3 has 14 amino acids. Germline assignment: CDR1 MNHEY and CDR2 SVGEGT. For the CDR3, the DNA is TGTGCCAGCAGTTCTAGCGAGCCGTACAATGAGCAGTTCTTC. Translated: CASSSSEPYNEQFF.

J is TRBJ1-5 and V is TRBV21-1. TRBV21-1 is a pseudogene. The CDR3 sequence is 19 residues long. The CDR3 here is CASSKLVRGKDGSNQPQHF. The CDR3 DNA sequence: TGTGCCAGCAGCAAACTAGTCCGGGGAAAAGACGGTAGCAATCAGCCCCAGCATTTT.

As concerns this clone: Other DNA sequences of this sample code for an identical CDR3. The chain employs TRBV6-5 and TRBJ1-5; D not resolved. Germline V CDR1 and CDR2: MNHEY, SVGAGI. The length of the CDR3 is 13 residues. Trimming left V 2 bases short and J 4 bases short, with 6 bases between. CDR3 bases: TGTGCCAGCAGTTACGGCAGGAATCAGCCCCAGCATTTT. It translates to CASSYGRNQPQHF.

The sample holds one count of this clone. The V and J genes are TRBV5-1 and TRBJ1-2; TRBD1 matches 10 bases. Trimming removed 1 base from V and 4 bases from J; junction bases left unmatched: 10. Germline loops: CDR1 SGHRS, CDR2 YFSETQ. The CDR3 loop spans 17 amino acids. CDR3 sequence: CASSLTSGTGVGYGYTF. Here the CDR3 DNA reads TGCGCCAGCAGCTTGACCTCCGGGACAGGGGTCGGCTATGGCTACACCTTC. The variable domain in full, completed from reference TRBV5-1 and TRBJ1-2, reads KAGVTQTPRYLIKTRGQQVTLSCSPISGHRSVSWYQQTPGQGLQFLFEYFSETQRNKGNFPGRFSGRQFSNSRSEMNVSTLELGDSALYLCASSLTSGTGVGYGYTFGSGTRLTVV.

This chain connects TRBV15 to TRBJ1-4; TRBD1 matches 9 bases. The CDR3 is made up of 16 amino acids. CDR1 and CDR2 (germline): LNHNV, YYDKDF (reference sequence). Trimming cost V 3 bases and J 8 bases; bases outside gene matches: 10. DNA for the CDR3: TGTGCCACCAGCAGCGGACAGGGGTCCAACCTCGAAAAACTGTTTTTT. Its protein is CATSSGQGSNLEKLFF.

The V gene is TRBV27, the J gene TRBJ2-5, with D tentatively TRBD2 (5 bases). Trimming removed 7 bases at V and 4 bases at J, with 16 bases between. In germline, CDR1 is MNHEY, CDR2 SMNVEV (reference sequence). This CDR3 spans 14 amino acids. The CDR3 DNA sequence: TGTGCCAGCACCAAGGGCACTAGAAGAGAGACCCAGTACTTC. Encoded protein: CASTKGTRRETQYF.

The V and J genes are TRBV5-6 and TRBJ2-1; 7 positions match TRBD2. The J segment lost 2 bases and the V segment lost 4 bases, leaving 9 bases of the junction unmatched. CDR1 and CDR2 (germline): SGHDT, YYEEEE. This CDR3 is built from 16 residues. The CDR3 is CASSRMAGEPYNEQFF. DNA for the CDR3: TGTGCCAGCAGCCGCATGGCGGGAGAGCCCTACAATGAGCAGTTCTTC.

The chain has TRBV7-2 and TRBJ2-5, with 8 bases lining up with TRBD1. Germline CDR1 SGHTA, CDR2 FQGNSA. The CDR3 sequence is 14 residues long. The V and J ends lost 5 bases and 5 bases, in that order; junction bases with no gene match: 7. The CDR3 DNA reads TGTGCCAGCAGCACTCGGACAGGGATCGAGACCCAGTACTTC. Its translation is CASSTRTGIETQYF.

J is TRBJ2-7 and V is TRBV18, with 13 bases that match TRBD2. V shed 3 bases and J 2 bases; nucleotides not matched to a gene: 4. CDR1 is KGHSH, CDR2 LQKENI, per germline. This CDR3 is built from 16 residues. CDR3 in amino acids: CASSPTSGRQTYEQYF. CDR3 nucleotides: TGTGCCAGCTCACCGACTAGCGGGAGGCAAACCTACGAGCAGTACTTC.

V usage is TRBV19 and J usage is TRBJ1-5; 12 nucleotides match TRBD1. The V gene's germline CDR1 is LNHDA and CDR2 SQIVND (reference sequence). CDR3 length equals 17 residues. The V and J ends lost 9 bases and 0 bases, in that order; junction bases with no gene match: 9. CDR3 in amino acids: CASTMGQGAYSNQPQHF. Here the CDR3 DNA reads TGTGCCAGCACTATGGGACAGGGGGCGTATAGCAATCAGCCCCAGCATTTT. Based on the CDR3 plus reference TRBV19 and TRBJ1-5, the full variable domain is DGGITQSPKYLFRKEGQNVTLSCEQNLNHDAMYWYRQDPGQGLRLIYYSQIVNDFQKGDIAEGYSVSREKKESFPLTVTSAQKNPTAFYLCASTMGQGAYSNQPQHFGDGTRLSIL.

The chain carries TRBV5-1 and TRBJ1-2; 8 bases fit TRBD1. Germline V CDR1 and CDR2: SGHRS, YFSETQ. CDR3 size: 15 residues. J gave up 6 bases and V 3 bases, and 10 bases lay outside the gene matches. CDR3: CASSSGQGPSDGYTF. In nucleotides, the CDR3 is TGCGCCAGCAGCTCAGGACAGGGCCCATCGGATGGCTACACCTTC.

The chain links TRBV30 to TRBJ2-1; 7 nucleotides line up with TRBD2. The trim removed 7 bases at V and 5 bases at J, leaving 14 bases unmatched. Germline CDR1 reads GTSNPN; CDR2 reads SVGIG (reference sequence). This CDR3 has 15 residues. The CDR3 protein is CASQEWTSDNNEQFF. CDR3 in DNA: TGTGCCTCCCAAGAATGGACTAGTGACAACAATGAGCAGTTCTTC.

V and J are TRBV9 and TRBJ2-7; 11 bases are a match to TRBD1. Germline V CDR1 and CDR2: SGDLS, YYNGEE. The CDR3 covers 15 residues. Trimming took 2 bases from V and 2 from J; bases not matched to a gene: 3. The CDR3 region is CASSVGTGGAYEQYF. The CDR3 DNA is TGTGCCAGCAGCGTTGGGACAGGGGGAGCCTACGAGCAGTACTTC.

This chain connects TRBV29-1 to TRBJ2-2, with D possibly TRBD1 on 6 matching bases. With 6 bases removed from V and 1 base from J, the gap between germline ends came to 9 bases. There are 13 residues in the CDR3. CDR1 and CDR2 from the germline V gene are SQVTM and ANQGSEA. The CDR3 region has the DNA TGCAGCGTGCCGGGACAGAACACCGGGGAGCTGTTTTTT. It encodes CSVPGQNTGELFF.

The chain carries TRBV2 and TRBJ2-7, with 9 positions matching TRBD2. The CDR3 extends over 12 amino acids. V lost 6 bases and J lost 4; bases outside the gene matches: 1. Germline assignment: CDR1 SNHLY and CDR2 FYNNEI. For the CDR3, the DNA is TGTGCCAGCAGGACTAGCGGATACGAGCAGTACTTC. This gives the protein CASRTSGYEQYF.

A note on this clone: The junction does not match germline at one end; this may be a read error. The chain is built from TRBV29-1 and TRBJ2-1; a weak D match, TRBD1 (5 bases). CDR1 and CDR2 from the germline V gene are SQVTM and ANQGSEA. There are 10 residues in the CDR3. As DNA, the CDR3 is TGCAGCGTTTCGACAGAACTTCCCATCTTC. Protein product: CSVSTELPIF.

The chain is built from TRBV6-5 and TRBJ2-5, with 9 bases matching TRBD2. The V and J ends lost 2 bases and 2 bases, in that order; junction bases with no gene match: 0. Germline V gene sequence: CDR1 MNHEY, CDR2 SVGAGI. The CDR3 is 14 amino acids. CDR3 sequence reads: CASSYAGGQETQYF. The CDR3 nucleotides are TGTGCCAGCAGTTACGCGGGAGGGCAAGAGACCCAGTACTTC.

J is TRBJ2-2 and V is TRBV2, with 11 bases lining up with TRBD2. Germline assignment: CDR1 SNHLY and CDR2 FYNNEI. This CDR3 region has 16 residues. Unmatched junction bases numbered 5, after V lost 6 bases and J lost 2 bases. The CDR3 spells CASRGLAAINTGELFF. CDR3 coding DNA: TGTGCCAGCAGGGGACTAGCGGCGATTAACACCGGGGAGCTGTTTTTT.

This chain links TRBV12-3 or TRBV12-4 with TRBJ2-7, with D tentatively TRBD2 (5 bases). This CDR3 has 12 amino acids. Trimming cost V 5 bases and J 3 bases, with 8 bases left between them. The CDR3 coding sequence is TGTGCCAGCAGTCAAGACTACTACGAGCAGTACTTC. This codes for CASSQDYYEQYF.

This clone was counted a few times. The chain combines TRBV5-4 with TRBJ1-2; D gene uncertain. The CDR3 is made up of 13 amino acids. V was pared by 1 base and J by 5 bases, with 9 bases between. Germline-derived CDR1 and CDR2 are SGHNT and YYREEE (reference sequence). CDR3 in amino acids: CASSLNRQYGYTF. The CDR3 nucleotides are TGTGCCAGCAGCTTGAACAGACAATATGGCTACACCTTC.

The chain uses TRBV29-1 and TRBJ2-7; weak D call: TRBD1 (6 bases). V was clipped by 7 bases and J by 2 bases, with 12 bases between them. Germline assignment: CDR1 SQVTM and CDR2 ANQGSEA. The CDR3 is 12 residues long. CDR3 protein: CSGGHQTYEQYF. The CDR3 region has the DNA TGCAGCGGGGGACACCAGACCTACGAGCAGTACTTC.

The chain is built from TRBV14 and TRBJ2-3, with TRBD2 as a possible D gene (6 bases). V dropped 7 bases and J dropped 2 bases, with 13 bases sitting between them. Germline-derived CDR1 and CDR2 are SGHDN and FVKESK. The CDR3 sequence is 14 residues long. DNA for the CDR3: TGTGCCAGCAAACGGGGCGGGACCACAGATACGCAGTATTTT. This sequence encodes CASKRGGTTDTQYF.

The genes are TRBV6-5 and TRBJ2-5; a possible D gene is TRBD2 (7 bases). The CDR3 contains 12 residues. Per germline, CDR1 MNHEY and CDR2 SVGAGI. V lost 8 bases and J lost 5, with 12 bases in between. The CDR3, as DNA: TGTGCCAGCGGCAGGGGAGGGGAGACCCAGTACTTC. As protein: CASGRGGETQYF.

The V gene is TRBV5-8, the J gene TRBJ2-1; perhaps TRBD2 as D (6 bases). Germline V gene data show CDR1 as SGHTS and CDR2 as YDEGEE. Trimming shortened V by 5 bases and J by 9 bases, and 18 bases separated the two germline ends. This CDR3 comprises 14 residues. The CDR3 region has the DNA TGTGCCAGCAGACGTAGCGGTACGCCTCCTGAGCAGTTCTTC. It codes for CASRRSGTPPEQFF.